Below, 16 T cell receptor beta chains from the same sample are listed, as sequenced in a study of Graves' ophthalmopathy and Graves' hyperthyroidism. The sequenced template was RNA, covering the TCR beta CDR3 region. Amplification began with first-round RT-PCR using HTBI primers, then second-round multiplex PCR was performed. Each CDR3 protein gets one entry after TCRdb re-called the multiplex PCR reads with MiXCR. The sample includes 600,000 to 950,000 distinct CDR3 sequences, 40% of them seen just once. The material sequenced was peripheral blood. These receptors originate from an adult man with Graves' ophthalmopathy.

This clonotype was seen a handful of times. CDR3 residues: CASSRSGGREYEQYF. The DNA for the CDR3 is TGTGCCAGCAGTCGAAGCGGGGGTCGCGAGTACGAGCAGTACTTC. The genes are TRBV7-9 and TRBJ2-7; 8 bases agree with TRBD2. Trimming took 6 bases from V and 4 from J; bases not matched to a gene: 11. Germline V lookup: CDR1 SEHNR, CDR2 FQNEAQ (reference sequence). The CDR3 covers 15 residues.

CDR3 DNA: TGTGCCAGCAGCCAAGGGGCCCAGACATCCTACGAGCAGTACTTC. Residues: CASSQGAQTSYEQYF. This rearrangement joins TRBV7-9 to TRBJ2-7, with D possibly being TRBD1 (5 bases). The CDR3 sequence is 15 residues long. Looked up from germline, CDR1 is SEHNR and CDR2 is FQNEAQ (reference sequence). Trimming left V 5 bases short and J 1 base short, with 15 bases between.

This clonotype was seen a few times. A read error may produce the germline difference seen at one junction end. The V call is TRBV24-1, the J call TRBJ2-2; possibly TRBD1 for D (5 bases). CDR3 length equals 15 residues. From germline, CDR1 is KGHDR and CDR2 SFDVKD. The chain's CDR3 is CATSDVRQSTRELFF. The DNA for the CDR3 is TGTGCCACCAGTGATGTCCGACAGAGCACCAGGGAGCTGTTTTTT.

V gene TRBV7-2 combines with J gene TRBJ2-7; 7 nucleotides line up with TRBD2. The CDR3 is made up of 14 amino acids. Per germline, CDR1 SGHTA and CDR2 FQGNSA. Losses at the gene ends were 6 bases for V and 2 bases for J; bases not matched to a gene: 7. The CDR3 bases are TGTGCCAGCAGTGGGGGGGGGGAGCCCTACGAGCAGTACTTC. Translation gives CASSGGGEPYEQYF.

The chain employs TRBV2 and TRBJ1-6, with D tentatively TRBD1 (6 bases). Germline V gene data show CDR1 as SNHLY and CDR2 as FYNNEI. The V end was cut by 0 bases, the J end by 0 bases, with 9 bases between. There are 17 residues in the CDR3. The DNA of the CDR3 is TGTGCCAGCAGTGAAGCGACAGGCGCCTCCTATAATTCACCCCTCCACTTT. Amino acid sequence: CASSEATGASYNSPLHF.

The chain combines TRBV15 with TRBJ2-5; weak D call: TRBD2 (6 bases). Deletions cut 5 bases from V and 7 bases from J, with 23 bases between. This CDR3 is built from 16 residues. Germline V gene lookup returns CDR1 LNHNV and CDR2 YYDKDF (reference sequence). CDR3 DNA: TGTGCCACCAGCGGAAAACCGGGGACTCATTTTGGGACCCAGTACTTC. Protein: CATSGKPGTHFGTQYF.

This clonotype has at least ten counts. CDR3 protein: CASSMMRNTEAFF. The CDR3 nucleotides read TGTGCCAGTAGTATGATGAGGAACACTGAAGCTTTCTTT. V gene TRBV19 combines with J gene TRBJ1-1; no clear D. The germline V and J ends were trimmed by 3 bases and 1 base, with 6 bases remaining between them. Germline values: CDR1 LNHDA, CDR2 SQIVND (reference sequence). The CDR3 has 13 residues.

This clonotype was counted a few times. This chain joins TRBV19 and TRBJ1-5, with TRBD1 matching over 8 bases. The V and J ends lost 5 bases and 6 bases, in that order; junction bases with no gene match: 3. From germline, CDR1 is LNHDA and CDR2 SQIVND (reference sequence). This CDR3 is built from 13 residues. CDR3 coding DNA: TGTGCCAGTAGTCAGGACAGGGCTCAGCCCCAGCATTTT. This gives the protein CASSQDRAQPQHF.

The chain combines TRBV10-3 with TRBJ2-5; D assignment may be TRBD1 or TRBD2 (5 bases each). V lost 6 bases and J 2 bases, leaving 19 bases between the germline ends. CDR3 length equals 16 residues. CDR1 and CDR2 (germline): ENHRY, SYGVKD. The CDR3 is CAISSARDGGQETQYF. CDR3 DNA sequence: TGTGCCATCAGCTCAGCCAGGGATGGGGGACAAGAGACCCAGTACTTC.

This clonotype was counted only a few times. V and J are TRBV7-2 and TRBJ2-2; 7 nucleotides align to TRBD1. The V gene's germline CDR1 is SGHTA and CDR2 FQGNSA. The V gene end was trimmed by 1 base and the J gene end by 2 bases; junction bases not matched to a gene: 4. This CDR3 contains 16 residues. CDR3 sequence reads: CASSLVGGPNTGELFF. The CDR3 DNA sequence: TGTGCCAGCAGCTTAGTAGGGGGCCCAAACACCGGGGAGCTGTTTTTT.

This clonotype was seen just once. This chain links TRBV25-1 with TRBJ2-7, with 7 bases lining up with TRBD1. Germline CDR1 is MGHDK and CDR2 is SYGVNS. Germline trimming cut 6 bases from V and 6 bases from J; bases unmatched to any gene: 20. This CDR3 comprises 17 residues. The CDR3 region is CASRTLVVSRGYLEQYF. CDR3 bases: TGTGCCAGCAGAACCTTGGTGGTCAGCAGGGGGTACCTCGAGCAGTACTTC.

The CDR3 nucleotides are TGTGCCAGCAGCTTGGCCTTTTCGACGGCCGATGAAAAACTGTTTTTT. Residues: CASSLAFSTADEKLFF. V usage is TRBV7-9 and J usage is TRBJ1-4; D gene ambiguous. CDR1 is SEHNR, CDR2 FQNEAQ, per germline (reference sequence). Trimming cost V 3 bases and J 6 bases, with 17 bases left between them. This CDR3 is 16 amino acids long.

This clonotype was detected many times. The J gene is TRBJ1-2, the V gene TRBV9; TRBD1 matches at 8 bases. CDR1 and CDR2 (germline): SGDLS, YYNGEE. The length of the CDR3 is 15 residues. Trimming took 3 bases from V and 6 from J; bases not matched to a gene: 10. The CDR3 nucleotides are TGTGCCAGCAGCGCAACCGGGACAGGAGGGCATGGCTACACCTTC. Translating it yields CASSATGTGGHGYTF.

For this clonotype: A junction end diverges from the germline sequence, so it may reflect a read error. The gene calls are TRBV5-4 and TRBJ2-6; D is possibly TRBD1 or TRBD2 (5 bases each). Germline V gives CDR1 SGHNT, CDR2 YYREEE (reference sequence). This CDR3 has 18 residues. CDR3: CASSFLEGFLSGADVLTF. CDR3 coding DNA: TGTGCCAGCAGCTTTCTCGAGGGGTTCCTCTCTGGGGCCGACGTCCTGACTTTC.

The CDR3 loop is CASSVAAGQGQETQYF. CDR3 bases: TGTGCCAGCAGCGTAGCTGCGGGACAGGGCCAAGAGACCCAGTACTTC. The rearrangement links TRBV9 to TRBJ2-5, with 9 bases aligning to TRBD1. Trimming took 0 bases from V and 1 from J; bases not matched to a gene: 4. The length of the CDR3 is 16 residues. Germline lookup yields CDR1 SGDLS and CDR2 YYNGEE.

This clonotype was seen a handful of times. This chain connects TRBV25-1 to TRBJ2-7; 14 bases match TRBD2. The closer fit of TRBJ2-1 to the DNA end suggests the J call may be wrong. Germline CDR1 reads MGHDK; CDR2 reads SYGVNS. This CDR3 has 15 amino acids. CDR3 amino acids: CASSERLAGGNEQFF. The CDR3 region has the DNA TGTGCCAGCAGTGAAAGACTAGCGGGGGGGAATGAGCAGTTCTTC.